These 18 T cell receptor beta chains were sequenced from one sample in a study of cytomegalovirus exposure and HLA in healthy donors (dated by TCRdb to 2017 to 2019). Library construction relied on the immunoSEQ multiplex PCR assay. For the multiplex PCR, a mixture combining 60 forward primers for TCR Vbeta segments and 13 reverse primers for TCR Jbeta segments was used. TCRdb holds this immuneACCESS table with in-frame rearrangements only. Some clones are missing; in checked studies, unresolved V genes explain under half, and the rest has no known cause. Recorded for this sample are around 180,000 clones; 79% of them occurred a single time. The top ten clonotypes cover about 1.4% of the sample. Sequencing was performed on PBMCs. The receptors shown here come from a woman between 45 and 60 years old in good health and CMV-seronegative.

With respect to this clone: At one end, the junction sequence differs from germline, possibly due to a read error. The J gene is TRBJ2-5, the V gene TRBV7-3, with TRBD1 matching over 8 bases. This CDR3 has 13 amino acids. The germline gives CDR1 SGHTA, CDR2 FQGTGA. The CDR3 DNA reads TGTGCCAGCAGCTGGACAGGGACAGAGGCCCAGTACTTC. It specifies CASSWTGTEAQYF.

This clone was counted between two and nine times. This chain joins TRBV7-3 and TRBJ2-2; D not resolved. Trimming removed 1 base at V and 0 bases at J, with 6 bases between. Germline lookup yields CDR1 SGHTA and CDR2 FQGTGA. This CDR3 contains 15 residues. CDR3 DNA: TGTGCCAGCAGCTTAAGACAATCGAACACCGGGGAGCTGTTTTTT. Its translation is CASSLRQSNTGELFF.

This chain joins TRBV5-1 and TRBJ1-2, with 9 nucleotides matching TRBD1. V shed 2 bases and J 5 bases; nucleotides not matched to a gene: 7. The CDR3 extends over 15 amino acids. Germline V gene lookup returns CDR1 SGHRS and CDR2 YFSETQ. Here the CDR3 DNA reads TGCGCCAGCAGCTTAGGACAGGGGCGGGCTTATGGCTACACCTTC. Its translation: CASSLGQGRAYGYTF.

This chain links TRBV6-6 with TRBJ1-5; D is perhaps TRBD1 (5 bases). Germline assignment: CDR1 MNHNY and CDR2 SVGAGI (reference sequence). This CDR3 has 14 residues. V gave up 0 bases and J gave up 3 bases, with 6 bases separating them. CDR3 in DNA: TGTGCCAGCAGTTACTCAGGGGACAATCAGCCCCAGCATTTT. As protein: CASSYSGDNQPQHF.

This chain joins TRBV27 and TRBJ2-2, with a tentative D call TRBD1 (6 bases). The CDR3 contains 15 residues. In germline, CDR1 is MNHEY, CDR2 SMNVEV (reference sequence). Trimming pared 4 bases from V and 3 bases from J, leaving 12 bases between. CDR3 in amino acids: CASSSRTEYTGELFF. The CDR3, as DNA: TGTGCCAGCAGTTCACGGACAGAGTACACCGGGGAGCTGTTTTTT.

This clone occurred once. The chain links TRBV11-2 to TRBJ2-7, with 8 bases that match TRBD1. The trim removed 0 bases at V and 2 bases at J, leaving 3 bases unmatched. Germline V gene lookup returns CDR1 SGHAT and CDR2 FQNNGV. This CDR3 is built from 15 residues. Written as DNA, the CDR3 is TGTGCCAGCAGCTTAGACAGGGGGCGACCCTACGAGCAGTACTTC. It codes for CASSLDRGRPYEQYF. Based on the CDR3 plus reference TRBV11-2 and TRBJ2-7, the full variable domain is EAGVAQSPRYKIIEKRQSVAFWCNPISGHATLYWYQQILGQGPKLLIQFQNNGVVDDSQLPKDRFSAERLKGVDSTLKIQPAKLEDSAVYLCASSLDRGRPYEQYFGPGTRLTVT.

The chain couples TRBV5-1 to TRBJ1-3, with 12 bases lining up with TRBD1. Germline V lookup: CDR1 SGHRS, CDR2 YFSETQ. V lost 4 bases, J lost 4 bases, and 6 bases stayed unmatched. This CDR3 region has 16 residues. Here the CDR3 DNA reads TGCGCCAGCAGCGCGGGACAGGGGGCGTCGGGAAACACCATATATTTT. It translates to CASSAGQGASGNTIYF.

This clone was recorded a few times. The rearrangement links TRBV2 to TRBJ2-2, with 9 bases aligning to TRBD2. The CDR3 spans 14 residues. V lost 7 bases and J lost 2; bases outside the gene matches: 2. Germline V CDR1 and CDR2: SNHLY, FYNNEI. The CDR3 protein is CASNLAGNTGELFF. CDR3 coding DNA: TGTGCCAGCAACCTAGCGGGAAACACCGGGGAGCTGTTTTTT.

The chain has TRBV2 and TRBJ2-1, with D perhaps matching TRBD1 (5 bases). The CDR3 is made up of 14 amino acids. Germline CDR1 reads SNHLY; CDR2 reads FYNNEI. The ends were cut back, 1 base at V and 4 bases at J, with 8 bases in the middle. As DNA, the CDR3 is TGTGCCAGCAGTGAAGGTAGGGGATACAATGAGCAGTTCTTC. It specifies CASSEGRGYNEQFF.

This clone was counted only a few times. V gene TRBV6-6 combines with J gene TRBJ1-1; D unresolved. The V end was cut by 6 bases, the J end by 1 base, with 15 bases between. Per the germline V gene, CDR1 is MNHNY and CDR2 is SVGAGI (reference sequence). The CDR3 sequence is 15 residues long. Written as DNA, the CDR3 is TGTGCCAGCAGGTCCGCGGCATTAAGGAACACTGAAGCTTTCTTT. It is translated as CASRSAALRNTEAFF.

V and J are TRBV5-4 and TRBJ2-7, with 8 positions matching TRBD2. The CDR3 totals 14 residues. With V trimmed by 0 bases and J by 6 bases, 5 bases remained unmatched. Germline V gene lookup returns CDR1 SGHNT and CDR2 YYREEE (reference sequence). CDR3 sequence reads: CASSLVGTSSEQYF. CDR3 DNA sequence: TGTGCCAGCAGCTTGGTAGGGACTAGTTCCGAGCAGTACTTC. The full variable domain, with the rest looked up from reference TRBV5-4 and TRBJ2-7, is ETGVTQSPTHLIKTRGQQVTLRCSSQSGHNTVSWYQQALGQGPQFIFQYYREEENGRGNFPPRFSGLQFPNYSSELNVNALELDDSALYLCASSLVGTSSEQYFGPGTRLTVT.

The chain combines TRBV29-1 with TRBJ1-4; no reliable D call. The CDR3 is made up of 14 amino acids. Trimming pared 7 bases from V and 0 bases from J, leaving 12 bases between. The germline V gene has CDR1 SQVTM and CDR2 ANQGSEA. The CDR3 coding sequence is TGCAGCGACAACACCGCCCCAACTAATGAAAAACTGTTTTTT. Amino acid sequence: CSDNTAPTNEKLFF.

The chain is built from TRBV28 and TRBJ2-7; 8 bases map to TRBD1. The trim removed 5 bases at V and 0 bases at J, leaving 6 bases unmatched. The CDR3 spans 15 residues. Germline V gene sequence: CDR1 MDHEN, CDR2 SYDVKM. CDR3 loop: CASSPRDRHSYEQYF. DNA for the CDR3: TGTGCCAGCAGTCCCAGGGACAGGCACTCCTACGAGCAGTACTTC.

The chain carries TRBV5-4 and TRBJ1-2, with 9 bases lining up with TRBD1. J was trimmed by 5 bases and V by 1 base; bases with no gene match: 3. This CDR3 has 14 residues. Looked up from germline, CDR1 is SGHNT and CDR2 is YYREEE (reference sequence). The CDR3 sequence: CASSLKTGGYGYTF. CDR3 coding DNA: TGTGCCAGCAGCTTGAAGACAGGGGGGTATGGCTACACCTTC.

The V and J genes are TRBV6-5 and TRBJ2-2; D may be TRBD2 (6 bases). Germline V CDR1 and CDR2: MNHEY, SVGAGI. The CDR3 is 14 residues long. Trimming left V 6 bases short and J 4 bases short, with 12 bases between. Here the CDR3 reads CASRRGRATGELFF. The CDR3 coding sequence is TGTGCCAGCAGGCGGGGCAGAGCCACCGGGGAGCTGTTTTTT.

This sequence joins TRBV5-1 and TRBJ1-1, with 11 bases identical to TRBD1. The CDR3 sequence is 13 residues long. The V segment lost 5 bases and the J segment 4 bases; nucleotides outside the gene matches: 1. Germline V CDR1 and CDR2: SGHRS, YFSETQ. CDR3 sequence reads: CASRGTGGTEAFF. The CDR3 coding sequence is TGCGCCAGCAGGGGGACAGGGGGCACTGAAGCTTTCTTT.

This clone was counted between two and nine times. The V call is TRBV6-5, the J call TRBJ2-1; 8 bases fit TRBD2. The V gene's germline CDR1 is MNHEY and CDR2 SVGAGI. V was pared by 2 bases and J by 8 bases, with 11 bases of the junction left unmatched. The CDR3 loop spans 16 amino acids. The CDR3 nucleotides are TGTGCCAGCAGTTACCTTAGAGGTAGCGGGGATGATGAGCAGTTCTTC. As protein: CASSYLRGSGDDEQFF.

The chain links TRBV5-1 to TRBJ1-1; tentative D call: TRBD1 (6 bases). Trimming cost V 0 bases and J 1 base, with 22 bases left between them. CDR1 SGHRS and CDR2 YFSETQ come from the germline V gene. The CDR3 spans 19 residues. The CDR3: CASSLAPTLGGAANTEAFF. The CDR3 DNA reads TGCGCCAGCAGCTTGGCCCCTACTCTTGGGGGGGCTGCGAACACTGAAGCTTTCTTT.